This TCR beta chain derives from a study of blood T cell repertoires in COVID-19 (dated by TCRdb to 2020 to 2021). Turning to the overall study: Samples covering the acute and convalescent phases of COVID-19 were provided by collaborators in the United States, Italy and Spain. The repertoires were released in a freely available public database meant as a resource for research on the immune response to SARS-CoV-2. The material from the prospective study consisted of cDNA or gDNA derived from T cells, B-cell-depleted T cells, or PBMCs. HLA class I and class II types, where available, came from metadata supplied by the sample provider rather than from assay-based typing. The samples were drawn from the first 160 participants of the ongoing ImmuneRACE study and from 950 to 1,500 subjects provided by 6 global collaborators. A de-identified subject ID, COVID-19 status, age in years and sex were almost always included in the sample metadata. Subjects who had been exposed to COVID-19, were actively infected with it, or had recovered from it provided the deeply sampled blood TCRbeta repertoires that made up the dataset.

Regarding this clone: What antigen it recognizes has not been identified. Base-call qualities are not available, and no considerably larger clone is one nucleotide away.

What the authors observed across the whole study: The quantity of clinical and demographic metadata differed by source and by participant and was supplied without curation.

TCRbeta CDR3 regions were amplified from genomic DNA by means of the immunoSEQ Assay, a bias-controlled multiplex PCR. In the paper's pipeline: Nucleated cell counts per sample were estimated from amplification of reference gene primers within the assay. To quantify the absolute abundance of each unique TCRbeta CDR3 rearrangement, sequence reads were collapsed and filtered. For each sample, productive Simpson clonality was calculated as the square root of Simpson's diversity index over productive rearrangements. Entries here come from immuneACCESS through TCRdb and include only in-frame sequences with V and J called. Some clones fail to appear in such tables; in the studies checked, an unresolved V gene covers under half of the shortfall, and the cause of the remainder is unknown. V and J calls and clone size come straight from that table; D and trimming were deduced from the DNA. The sample contains 140,000 or so clones, around 80% of them found a single time. The ten largest clones add up to 1.6% of the sample.

The CDR3 has 16 amino acids, counting the end cysteine and phenylalanine. Only the CDR3 DNA stays, 48 bases, in frame from base 1. The CDR1 and CDR2 encoded by the germline V gene (reference sequence) are SSHAT and FNYEAQ. V is pruned by 5 bases and J by 2 bases, leaving 6 bases of the junction without a gene match. Participants in the prospective study were enrolled through a virtual design, were aged roughly 18 to 100 years, and lived in 20 to 30 United States geographic areas. In the prospective study, participants were assigned to cohorts based on the clinical history participants reported in a screening survey and a study questionnaire. Exposed participants had been in contact with someone with a PCR-confirmed or clinician-diagnosed COVID-19 case within 2 weeks of study entry. In the prospective study, mobile phlebotomists collected whole blood, serum and a nasopharyngeal or oropharyngeal swab from each participant. Participants in the prospective study had the option to provide additional blood draws and questionnaires over a roughly 2-month period. Blood samples from the prospective study were shipped frozen or at room temperature prior to DNA extraction.

The sequenced material came from PBMCs or T cells enriched from blood (not recorded which). This receptor was obtained from a woman younger than 35 who had been exposed to COVID-19. Rearrangement joined TRBV7-7 to TRBJ2-5; TRBD2 lines up with 12 middle nucleotides. The CDR3 protein is CASSPGLAGLQETQYF. In nucleotide form, the sequence is TGTGCCAGCAGCCCAGGACTAGCGGGACTACAAGAGACCCAGTACTTC.